What follows is one TCR beta chain and its context. Its antigen remains unknown. The record originates from a study of T cell repertoires in cytomegalovirus infection. At the level of the study: In public TCR beta signatures, there were indications of both CMV infection and matching HLA type.

TCRdb reanalysed the reads using MiXCR and keeps one entry per CDR3 protein. Of a few hundred thousand distinct CDR3 sequences listed, 40% are singletons. This CDR3 contains 15 residues. Germline V gives CDR1 LGHDT, CDR2 YNNKEL (reference sequence). Trimming cost V 0 bases and J 6 bases, with 12 bases left between them. This receptor was identified in a human donor in good health (CMV status not recorded). Some clones in this sample may be carry-over from other donors' samples. This rearrangement joins TRBV3-1 to TRBJ1-5; D is uncertain. The specimen was cultured PBMCs, collected from culture after CMV antigen stimulation. Here the CDR3 DNA reads TGTGCCAGCAGCCAAGACTTAAGCTTCGGTCAGCCCCAGCATTTT. Translated, it gives CASSQDLSFGQPQHF.